The sequence of this T cell receptor (beta chain) was determined in a study of blood T cell repertoires in COVID-19. Background on the study: From T cells, B-cell-depleted T cells, or PBMCs came the material, which was cDNA or gDNA.

Some clones are missing from TCRdb's copy, which holds only in-frame ones; the method was immunoSEQ multiplex PCR. Among tens of thousands of clones listed, about 89% were seen once. V lost 1 base and J lost 6; bases outside the gene matches: 5. CDR1 SEHNR and CDR2 FQNEAQ come from the germline V gene (reference sequence). This CDR3 comprises 14 residues. The chain links TRBV7-9 to TRBJ1-2; 7 nucleotides match TRBD1. The receptor was isolated from a man in his sixties with acute or convalescent COVID-19. Sequences were obtained from peripheral blood. CDR3 sequence (DNA): TGTGCCAGCAGCTTAGTCAGGGGGGTTAATGGCTACACCTTC. Translating it yields CASSLVRGVNGYTF.